The source of this T cell receptor (beta chain) is a study of blood T cells in healthy people across ages (dated by TCRdb to between 2015 and 2017). Concerning the study at large: In model experiments, template switching captured about one uniquely barcoded TCR beta cDNA molecule for every two T cells. Age-related changes in TCR beta repertoire diversity were measured in the study by deep sequencing normalized with unique cDNA molecular identifiers. The donors were split into four age groups: young (average 16 years), middle-aged (roughly 42), aged (roughly 65) and long-lived (under 85). The study analyzed two additional independent replicas of 1 million unique cDNA reads from the same blood draw for two donors, one aged 18 to 30 and one aged 80 or older. To avoid experimental bias, donors of different ages were distributed randomly across sequencing lanes. General study outcomes and caveats: The percentage of naive T cells measured by flow cytometry correlated strongly with observed TCR beta diversity. As age increased, observed TCR beta diversity per million T cells dropped in a roughly linear way, and a significant reduction was already evident by age 40. The CMV infection status of donors was not known, potentially confounding age-related changes in expanded clonotypes. Bulk unsorted PBMC profiling prevented conclusive comparison of naive and antigen-experienced compartments. Compared with the aged group, the long-lived group had more naive CD4+ T cells, fewer expanded clones and increased TCR diversity, a pattern suggesting age selection. Estimates of total diversity based on one million sequenced T cells were considered lower bounds and underestimates.

Ends trimmed: V by 3 bases, J by 5 bases; bases unmatched to a gene: 3. CDR1 and CDR2, per the germline V gene, are SGHTA and FQGNSA. The CDR3 runs 13 residues from the cysteine to the phenylalanine. The only DNA kept is the CDR3, 39 bases in frame from the first base. The library was generated by 5' RACE. Sequenced using an Illumina HiSeq 2500. The second PCR ran for about 6 to 12 cycles and used a J-beta primer mix along with a sample-barcoded 5' primer. A template-switch 5' adaptor carrying 12 random nucleotides introduced a unique molecular identifier onto each TCR beta cDNA molecule. At least 3 million CDR3-containing paired-end reads were obtained from each sample. All of the RNA was converted into first-strand cDNA using the Mint cDNA synthesis kit, with a TRBC-specific oligonucleotide serving as the primer. All cDNA was treated with uracil-DNA glycosylase and then went through a first 18-cycle PCR with the universal primers M1SS and BC2_uni_R. From the authors' description of their analysis: Normalization of each sample was performed by random selection of 1 million high-quality reads, each carrying a distinct molecular identifier. Instead of being binned into consensus sequences, reads with shared molecular identifiers were discarded. MiTCR, with a Q25 quality threshold and the strictest error-elimination algorithm, was used for CDR3 identification, clonotype clustering and error correction. A nonparametric unseen species model using Euler transformation provided a lower-bound estimate of total TCR beta diversity. TCRdb reprocessing: public reads trimmed at Q25 with fastp, clones called with MiXCR, in-frame beta chains kept. Every entry covers one CDR3 protein and lists the most common genes and DNA from its rows. These V and J calls derive from TCRdb rather than the authors' analysis. The sample profile shows about 570,000 distinct CDR3 sequences; about 25% of them were found once. The top ten clonotypes cover approximately 17% of the sample.

Donors were a few dozen systemically healthy Caucasian individuals from Russia aged 6 to 90 years. Approximately 10 milliliters of peripheral blood were collected from each donor into EDTA-treated Vacutainer tubes. Ficoll-Paque density-gradient centrifugation was used to isolate PBMCs, with at least 6.5 million per sample. Total RNA, at least 6 micrograms per sample, was extracted from PBMCs with Trizol reagent. The percentages of naive CD45RAhigh/CD27high T cells were determined by flow cytometry on a PBMC aliquot from every donor. This clonotype was recorded many times. The antigen it binds to is not known. No base quality information exists; no much larger clone differs at one position.

This chain joins TRBV7-2 to TRBJ2-5; TRBD1 agrees with 7 junctional bases. This TCR was recovered from a woman aged 70-85 years in good health. The sequencing input was blood. In nucleotide form, the sequence is TGTGCCAGCAGCTTTAACAGGGGTGAGACCCAGTACTTC. Its protein is CASSFNRGETQYF.